This T cell receptor (beta chain) was profiled in a study of blood T cell repertoires in COVID-19. The V gene lost 0 bases and the J gene lost 4 bases, with 12 bases spanning the gap. The germline CDR1 and CDR2 sequences are GTSNPN and SVGIG (reference sequence). The CDR3 runs 14 residues. In the original workflow: Amplification with reference gene primers provided the estimates of nucleated cell counts. Sequencing used immunoSEQ multiplex PCR; TCRdb keeps in-frame clones, though not all of them. V, J and clone size reflect that table, while D and trimming were determined from the DNA. The sample carries 30,000 to 40,000 clones, approximately 80% recorded once.

The chain employs TRBV30 and TRBJ1-1; D gene unclear. This clonotype was sampled from a man older than 75 with acute or convalescent COVID-19. Sequenced: peripheral blood. CDR3 nucleotide sequence: TGTGCCTGGAGTGTACAACACCCGGGCACTGAAGCTTTCTTT. Protein product: CAWSVQHPGTEAFF.